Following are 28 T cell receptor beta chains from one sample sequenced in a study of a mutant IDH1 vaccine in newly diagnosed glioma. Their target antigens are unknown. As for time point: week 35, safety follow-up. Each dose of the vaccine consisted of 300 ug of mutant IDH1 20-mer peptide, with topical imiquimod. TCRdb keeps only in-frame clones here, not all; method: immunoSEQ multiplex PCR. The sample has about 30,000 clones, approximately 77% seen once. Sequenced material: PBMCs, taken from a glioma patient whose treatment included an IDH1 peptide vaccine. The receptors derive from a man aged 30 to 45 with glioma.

The CDR3 loop reads CASSVSGASSTDTQYF. CDR3 coding DNA: TGTGCCAGCAGTGTATCCGGGGCCTCTAGCACAGATACGCAGTATTTT. The chain joins TRBV2 to TRBJ2-3; TRBD1 or TRBD2 may be the D gene (5 bases each). The CDR3 covers 16 residues. V lost 4 bases to trimming and J lost 0 bases, with 14 bases between them. Germline values: CDR1 SNHLY, CDR2 FYNNEI.

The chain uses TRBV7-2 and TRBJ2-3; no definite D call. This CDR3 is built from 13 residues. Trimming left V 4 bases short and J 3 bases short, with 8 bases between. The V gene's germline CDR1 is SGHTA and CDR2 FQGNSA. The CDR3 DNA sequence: TGTGCCAGCAGCTACCAACCAACAGATACGCAGTATTTT. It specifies CASSYQPTDTQYF. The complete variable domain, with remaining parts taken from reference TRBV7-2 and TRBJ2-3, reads GAGVSQSPSNKVTEKGKDVELRCDPISGHTALYWYRQSLGQGLEFLIYFQGNSAPDKSGLPSDRFSAERTGGSVSTLTIQRTQQEDSAVYLCASSYQPTDTQYFGPGTRLTVL.

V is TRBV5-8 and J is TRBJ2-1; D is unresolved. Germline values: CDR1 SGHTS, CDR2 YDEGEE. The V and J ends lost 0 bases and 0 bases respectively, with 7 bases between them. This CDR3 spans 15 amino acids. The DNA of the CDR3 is TGTGCCAGCAGCTTGGAAGGGTACTCCTACAATGAGCAGTTCTTC. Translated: CASSLEGYSYNEQFF.

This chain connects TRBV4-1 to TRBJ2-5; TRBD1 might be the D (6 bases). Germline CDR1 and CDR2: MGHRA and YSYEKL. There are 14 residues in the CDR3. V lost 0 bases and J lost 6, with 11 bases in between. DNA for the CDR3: TGCGCCAGCAGCCAAGATATCAGGGGTAAGACCCAGTACTTC. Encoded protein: CASSQDIRGKTQYF.

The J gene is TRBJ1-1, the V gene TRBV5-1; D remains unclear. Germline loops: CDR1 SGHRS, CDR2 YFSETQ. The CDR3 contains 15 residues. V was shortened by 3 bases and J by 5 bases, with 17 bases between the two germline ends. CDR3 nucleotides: TGCGCCAGCAGCTACGGAGGGAGGGCTTGGACTGAAGCTTTCTTT. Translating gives CASSYGGRAWTEAFF. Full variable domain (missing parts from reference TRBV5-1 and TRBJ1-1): KAGVTQTPRYLIKTRGQQVTLSCSPISGHRSVSWYQQTPGQGLQFLFEYFSETQRNKGNFPGRFSGRQFSNSRSEMNVSTLELGDSALYLCASSYGGRAWTEAFFGQGTRLTVV.

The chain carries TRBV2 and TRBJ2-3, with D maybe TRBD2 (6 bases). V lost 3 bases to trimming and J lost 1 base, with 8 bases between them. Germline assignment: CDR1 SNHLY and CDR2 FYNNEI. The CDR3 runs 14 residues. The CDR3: CASSDWGGTDTQYF. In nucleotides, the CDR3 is TGTGCCAGCAGTGACTGGGGGGGCACAGATACGCAGTATTTT.

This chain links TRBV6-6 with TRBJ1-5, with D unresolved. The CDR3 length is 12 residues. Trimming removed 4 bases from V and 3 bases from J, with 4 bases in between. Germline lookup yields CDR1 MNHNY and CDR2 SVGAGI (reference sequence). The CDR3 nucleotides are TGTGCCAGCAGTTGGGTCAATCAGCCCCAGCATTTT. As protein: CASSWVNQPQHF.

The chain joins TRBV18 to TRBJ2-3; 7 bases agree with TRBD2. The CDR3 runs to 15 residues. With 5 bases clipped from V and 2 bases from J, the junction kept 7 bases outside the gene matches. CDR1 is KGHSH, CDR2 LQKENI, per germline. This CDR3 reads CASSDRTRPTDTQYF. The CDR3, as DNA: TGTGCCAGCTCAGATAGGACTAGACCCACAGATACGCAGTATTTT.

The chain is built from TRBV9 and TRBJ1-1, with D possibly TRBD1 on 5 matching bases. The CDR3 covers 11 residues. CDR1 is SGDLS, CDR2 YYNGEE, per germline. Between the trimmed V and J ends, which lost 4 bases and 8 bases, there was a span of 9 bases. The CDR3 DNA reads TGTGCCAGCAGCCCGGGACTGGAAGCTTTCTTT. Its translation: CASSPGLEAFF.

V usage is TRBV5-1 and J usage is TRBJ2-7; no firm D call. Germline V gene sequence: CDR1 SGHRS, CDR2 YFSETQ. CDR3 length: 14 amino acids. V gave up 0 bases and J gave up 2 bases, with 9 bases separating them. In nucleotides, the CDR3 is TGCGCCAGCAGCTTGGACGGCATGCCCTACGAGCAGTACTTC. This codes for CASSLDGMPYEQYF.

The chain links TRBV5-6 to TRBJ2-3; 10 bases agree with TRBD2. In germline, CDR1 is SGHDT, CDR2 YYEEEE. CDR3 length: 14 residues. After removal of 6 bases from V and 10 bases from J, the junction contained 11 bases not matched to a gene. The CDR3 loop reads CASTSGTSAIAQYF. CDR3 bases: TGTGCCAGCACCTCGGGGACTAGCGCGATTGCGCAGTATTTT.

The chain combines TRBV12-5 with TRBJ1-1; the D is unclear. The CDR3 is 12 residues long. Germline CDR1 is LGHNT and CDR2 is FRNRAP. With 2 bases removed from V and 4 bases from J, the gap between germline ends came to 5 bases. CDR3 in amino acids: CASGLWGTEAFF. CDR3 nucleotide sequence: TGTGCTAGTGGTTTGTGGGGCACTGAAGCTTTCTTT.

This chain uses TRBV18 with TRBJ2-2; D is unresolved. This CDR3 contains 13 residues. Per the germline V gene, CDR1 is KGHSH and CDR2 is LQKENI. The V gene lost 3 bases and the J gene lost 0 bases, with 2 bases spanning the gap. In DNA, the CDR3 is TGTGCCAGCTCACCCCCGAACACCGGGGAGCTGTTTTTT. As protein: CASSPPNTGELFF. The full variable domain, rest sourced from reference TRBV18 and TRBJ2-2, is NAGVMQNPRHLVRRRGQEARLRCSPMKGHSHVYWYRQLPEEGLKFMVYLQKENIIDESGMPKERFSAEFPKEGPSILRIQQVVRGDSAAYFCASSPPNTGELFFGEGSRLTVL.

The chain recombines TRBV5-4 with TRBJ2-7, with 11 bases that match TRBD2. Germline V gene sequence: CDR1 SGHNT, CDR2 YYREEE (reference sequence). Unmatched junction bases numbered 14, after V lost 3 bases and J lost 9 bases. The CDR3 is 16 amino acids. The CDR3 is CASSSSGTSGSLGQYF. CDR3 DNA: TGTGCCAGCAGCTCCTCCGGGACTAGCGGTTCTTTGGGGCAGTACTTC.

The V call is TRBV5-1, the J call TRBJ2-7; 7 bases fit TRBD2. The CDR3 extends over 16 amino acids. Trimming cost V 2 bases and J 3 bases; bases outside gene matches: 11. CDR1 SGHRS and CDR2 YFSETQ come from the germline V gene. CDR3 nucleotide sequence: TGCGCCAGCAGCTTCGGGCACGGCGGGGGTGACTACGAGCAGTACTTC. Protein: CASSFGHGGGDYEQYF.

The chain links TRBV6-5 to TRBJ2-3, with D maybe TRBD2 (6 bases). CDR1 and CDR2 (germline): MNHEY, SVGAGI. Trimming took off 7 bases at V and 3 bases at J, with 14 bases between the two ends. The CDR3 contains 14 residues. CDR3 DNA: TGTGCCAGCAAACGGGACTGGAGAACAGATACGCAGTATTTT. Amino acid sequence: CASKRDWRTDTQYF.

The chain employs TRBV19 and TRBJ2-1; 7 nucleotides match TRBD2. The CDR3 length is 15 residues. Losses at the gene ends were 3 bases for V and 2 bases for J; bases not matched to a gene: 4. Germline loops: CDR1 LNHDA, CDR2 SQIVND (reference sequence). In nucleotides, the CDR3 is TGTGCCAGTAGTATCGGGCGGGAGCCCTACAATGAGCAGTTCTTC. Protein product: CASSIGREPYNEQFF.

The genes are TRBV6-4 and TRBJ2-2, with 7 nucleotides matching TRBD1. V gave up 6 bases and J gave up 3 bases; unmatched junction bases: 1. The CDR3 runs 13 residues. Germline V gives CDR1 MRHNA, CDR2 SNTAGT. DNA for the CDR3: TGTGCCAGCAGGACAGGGTACACCGGGGAGCTGTTTTTT. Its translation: CASRTGYTGELFF.

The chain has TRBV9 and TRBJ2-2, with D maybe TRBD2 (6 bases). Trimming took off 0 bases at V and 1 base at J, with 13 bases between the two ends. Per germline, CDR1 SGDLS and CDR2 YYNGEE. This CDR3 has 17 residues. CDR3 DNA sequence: TGTGCCAGCAGCGTAGTCGAGACTAGGCTGAACACCGGGGAGCTGTTTTTT. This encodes CASSVVETRLNTGELFF.

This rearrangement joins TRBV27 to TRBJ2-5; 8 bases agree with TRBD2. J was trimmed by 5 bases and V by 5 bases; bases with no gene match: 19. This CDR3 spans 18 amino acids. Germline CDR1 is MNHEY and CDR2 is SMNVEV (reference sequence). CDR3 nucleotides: TGTGCCAGCAGTCCCGCAGACCCCCAGCGGGGGAAATCGGAGACCCAGTACTTC. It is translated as CASSPADPQRGKSETQYF.

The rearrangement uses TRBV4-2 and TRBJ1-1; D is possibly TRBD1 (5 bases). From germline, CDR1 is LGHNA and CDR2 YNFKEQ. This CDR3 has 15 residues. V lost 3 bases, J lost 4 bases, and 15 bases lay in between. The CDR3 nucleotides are TGTGCCAGCAGCCATGGGGCCAGGTGGAGCACTGAAGCTTTCTTT. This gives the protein CASSHGARWSTEAFF.

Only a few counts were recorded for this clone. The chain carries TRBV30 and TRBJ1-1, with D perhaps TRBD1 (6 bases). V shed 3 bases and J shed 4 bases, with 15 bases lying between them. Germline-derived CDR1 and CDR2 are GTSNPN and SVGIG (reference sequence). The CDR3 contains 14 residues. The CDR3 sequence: CAWRTRGASTEAFF. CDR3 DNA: TGTGCCTGGAGGACAAGGGGGGCGAGCACTGAAGCTTTCTTT.

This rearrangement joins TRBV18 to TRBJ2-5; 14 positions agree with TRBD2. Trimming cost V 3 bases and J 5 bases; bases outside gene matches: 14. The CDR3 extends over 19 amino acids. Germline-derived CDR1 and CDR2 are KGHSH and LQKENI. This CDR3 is CASSPAPGLAGETWETQYF. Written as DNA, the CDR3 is TGTGCCAGCTCACCTGCCCCGGGACTAGCGGGAGAGACGTGGGAGACCCAGTACTTC.

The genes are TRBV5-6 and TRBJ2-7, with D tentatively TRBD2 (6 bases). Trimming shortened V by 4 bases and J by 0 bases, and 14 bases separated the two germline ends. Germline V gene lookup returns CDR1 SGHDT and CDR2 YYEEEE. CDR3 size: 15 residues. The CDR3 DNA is TGTGCCAGCAGCCACGGCGGGGCAGCCTCCTACGAGCAGTACTTC. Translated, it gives CASSHGGAASYEQYF.

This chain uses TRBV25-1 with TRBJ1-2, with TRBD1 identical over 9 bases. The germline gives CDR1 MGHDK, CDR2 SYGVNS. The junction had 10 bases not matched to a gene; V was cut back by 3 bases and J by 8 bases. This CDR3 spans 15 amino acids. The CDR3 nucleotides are TGTGCCAGCAGTGATACAGGGGGCGGCTTAGGGGGCTACACCTTC. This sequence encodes CASSDTGGGLGGYTF.

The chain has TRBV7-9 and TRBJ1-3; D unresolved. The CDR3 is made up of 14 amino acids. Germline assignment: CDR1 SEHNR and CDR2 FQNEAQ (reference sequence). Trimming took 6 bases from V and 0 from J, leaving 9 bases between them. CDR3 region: CASSQGVSGNTIYF. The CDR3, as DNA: TGTGCCAGCAGTCAAGGTGTCTCTGGAAACACCATATATTTT.

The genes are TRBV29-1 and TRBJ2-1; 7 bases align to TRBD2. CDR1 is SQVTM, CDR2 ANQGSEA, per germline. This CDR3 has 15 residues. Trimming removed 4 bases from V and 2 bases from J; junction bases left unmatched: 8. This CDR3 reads CSVVLAVIAYNEQFF. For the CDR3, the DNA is TGCAGCGTTGTCCTAGCGGTTATTGCCTACAATGAGCAGTTCTTC.

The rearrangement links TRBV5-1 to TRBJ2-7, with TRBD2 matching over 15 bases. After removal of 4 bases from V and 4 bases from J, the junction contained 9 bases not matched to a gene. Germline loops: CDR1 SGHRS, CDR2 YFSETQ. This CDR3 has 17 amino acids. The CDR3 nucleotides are TGCGCCAGCAGCGAAGGACTAGCGGGAGGGCCATCGTACGAGCAGTACTTC. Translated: CASSEGLAGGPSYEQYF.